The 2 T cell receptor beta chains below all came from one sample that was sequenced in a study of T cells in Graves' hyperthyroidism and ophthalmopathy. Researchers took RNA transcripts and amplified the TCR beta CDR3 regions from them. Carried out on the TCR CDR3, a first-round RT-PCR used the HTBI primer set. Via MiXCR, TCRdb re-called the multiplex PCR reads, giving one row per CDR3 protein. The sample shows approximately 400,000 distinct CDR3 sequences, 25% of them seen only once. Input material: blood. Receptors were obtained from a man in his fifties with Graves' hyperthyroidism.

This clonotype was picked up a small number of times. The chain combines TRBV5-1 with TRBJ2-7; D ambiguous. This CDR3 has 15 residues. Germline values: CDR1 SGHRS, CDR2 YFSETQ. The V end was cut by 0 bases, the J end by 3 bases, with 13 bases between. CDR3 amino acids: CASSLETGQFYEQYF. The CDR3 bases are TGCGCCAGCAGCTTGGAGACTGGGCAGTTCTACGAGCAGTACTTC.

This CDR3 reads CASRTGSGRLGNTIYF. The CDR3 coding sequence is TGTGCCAGCAGGACCGGGAGCGGGCGTCTCGGAAACACCATATATTTT. The chain carries TRBV28 and TRBJ1-3; D is undetermined. V was pared by 6 bases and J by 4 bases, with 19 bases between. Germline V gives CDR1 MDHEN, CDR2 SYDVKM. This CDR3 spans 16 amino acids.